These T cell receptor beta chains were read from a single sample in a study of blood T cell repertoires in COVID-19. Clones were read by immunoSEQ multiplex PCR, and TCRdb kept only the in-frame ones, dropping some. This sample yields hundreds of thousands of clones, of which 70% to 90% are seen a single time; approximately 1.3% belongs to the top ten. Sequencing was done on a sample of PBMCs or T cells enriched from blood (not recorded which). The source is a woman between 18 and 29 years old who had been exposed to COVID-19. The CDR3 runs from the conserved cysteine through the conserved F or W. The order of the fields is J gene, clone size, V gene, D gene, CDR3 protein, CDR3 DNA. The D gene is left open where the match is weak. Clone size is not always given. Where it is, it says once, few, many or a class for expanded clones.

TRBJ2-2 | - | TRBV14 | TRBD2 | CASSQATSGRPHNTGELFF | TGTGCCAGCAGCCAAGCGACTAGCGGGAGGCCACATAACACCGGGGAGCTGTTTTTT
TRBJ1-2 | - | TRBV11-1 | TRBD1 | CASSRDRVGYTF | TGTGCCAGCAGCCGGGACAGGGTCGGCTACACCTTC
TRBJ1-2 | - | TRBV7-9 | - | CASSLSGTGDYGYTF | TGTGCCAGCAGCTTATCAGGGACTGGGGACTATGGCTACACCTTC
TRBJ2-6 | - | TRBV9 | - | CASSVANGANVLTF | TGTGCCAGCAGCGTAGCAAATGGGGCCAACGTCCTGACTTTC
TRBJ2-7 | - | TRBV4-2 | - | CASSQDSYYEQYF | TGTGCCAGCAGCCAAGATTCCTACTACGAGCAGTACTTC
TRBJ1-2 | - | TRBV28 | TRBD1 | CASSSTGTGGNGYTF | TGTGCCAGCAGTTCAACCGGGACAGGGGGCAATGGCTACACCTTC
TRBJ1-1 | - | TRBV7-9 | - | CASSRRVPEAFF | TGTGCCAGCAGTCGCAGGGTCCCCGAAGCTTTCTTT
TRBJ2-1 | - | TRBV4-3 | TRBD2 | CASSQDSTSGGADNEQFF | TGCGCCAGCAGCCAAGATTCGACTAGCGGGGGGGCCGACAATGAGCAGTTCTTC
TRBJ1-1 | - | TRBV6-4 | - | CASSETQAGHTEAFF | TGTGCCAGCAGTGAAACCCAAGCAGGCCACACTGAAGCTTTCTTT
TRBJ1-6 | - | TRBV14 | TRBD1 | CASSQYPGTGLSSPLHF | TGTGCCAGCAGCCAGTACCCCGGGACAGGTTTGAGTTCACCCCTCCACTTT
TRBJ2-2 | - | TRBV30 | TRBD2 | CARGTGELFF | TGTGCGCGGGGGACCGGGGAGCTGTTTTTT
TRBJ2-1 | - | TRBV5-1 | - | CASSLDLGPYNEQFF | TGCGCCAGCAGCTTGGATCTTGGCCCCTACAATGAGCAGTTCTTC
TRBJ1-5 | once | TRBV19 | - | CASSTLVGGQPQHF | TGTGCCAGTAGTACCCTGGTCGGGGGACAGCCCCAGCATTTT
TRBJ2-1 | - | TRBV3-1/TRBV3-2 | TRBD2 | CASSQDVAGYNEQFF | TGTGCCAGCAGCCAAGACGTAGCGGGTTACAATGAGCAGTTCTTC
TRBJ2-6 | - | TRBV6-4 | - | CASSDSKRVSGANVLTF | TGTGCCAGCAGTGACTCGAAGAGGGTCTCTGGGGCCAACGTCCTGACTTTC
TRBJ2-5 | - | TRBV27 | - | CASTRKLGGETQYF | TGTGCCAGCACCAGGAAGCTGGGTGGGGAGACCCAGTACTTC
TRBJ2-1 | - | TRBV4-2 | - | CASSHIAVPYNEQFF | TGTGCCAGCAGCCATATAGCGGTTCCCTACAATGAGCAGTTCTTC
TRBJ1-1 | - | TRBV10-3 | - | CAISGGLNTEAFF | TGTGCCATCAGTGGGGGACTAAACACTGAAGCTTTCTTT
TRBJ2-5 | - | TRBV7-2 | TRBD2 | CASSLAIWRGGETQYF | TGTGCCAGCAGCTTAGCGATTTGGCGGGGGGGAGAGACCCAGTACTTC
TRBJ1-4 | - | TRBV28 | TRBD1 | CASSQTGGPNEKLFF | TGTGCCAGCAGTCAGACAGGGGGACCTAATGAAAAACTGTTTTTT
TRBJ2-7 | once | TRBV7-2 | TRBD2 | CASSGSGGAAYEQYF | TGTGCCAGCAGCGGTAGCGGGGGGGCGGCCTACGAGCAGTACTTC
TRBJ2-2 | - | TRBV6-1 | TRBD1 | CASSEAGTVSGELFF | TGTGCCAGCAGTGAAGCTGGGACAGTTTCCGGGGAGCTGTTTTTT
TRBJ1-5 | once | TRBV5-5 | - | CASSLVAGPNQPQHF | TGTGCCAGCAGCTTGGTCGCAGGCCCCAATCAGCCCCAGCATTTT
TRBJ1-1 | - | TRBV11-2 | - | CASSLTGKELNF | TGTGCCAGCAGCTTAACAGGGAAGGAGCTAAACTTT
TRBJ2-7 | - | TRBV3-1/TRBV3-2 | - | CASSRGGTLYEQYF | TGTGCCAGCAGCCGAGGCGGGACCCTCTACGAGCAGTACTTC
TRBJ1-5 | - | TRBV28 | - | CASSLESGISNQPQHF | TGTGCCAGCAGTTTAGAGTCAGGGATTAGCAATCAGCCCCAGCATTTT
TRBJ2-5 | - | TRBV28 | TRBD1 | CASSSGTARRETQYF | TGTGCCAGCAGTTCCGGGACAGCCCGCCGGGAGACCCAGTACTTC
TRBJ2-1 | - | TRBV27 | TRBD2 | CASSGTSGRRRNEQFF | TGTGCCAGCAGTGGGACTAGCGGGCGACGTAGGAATGAGCAGTTCTTC
TRBJ2-7 | - | TRBV5-5 | - | CASSLAGGHEQYF | TGTGCCAGCAGCTTGGCCGGAGGCCACGAGCAGTACTTC
TRBJ1-2 | few | TRBV27 | - | CASSPTSGGRGYTF | TGTGCCAGCAGTCCCACTAGCGGGGGACGTGGCTACACCTTC
TRBJ1-1 | few | TRBV7-9 | - | CASSLGAGTRNTEAFF | TGTGCCAGCAGCTTAGGGGCCGGGACACGGAACACTGAAGCTTTCTTT
TRBJ1-1 | - | TRBV29-1 | TRBD1 | CSVDTTGYEAFF | TGCAGCGTTGATACGACAGGGTATGAAGCTTTCTTT
TRBJ1-5 | few | TRBV7-9 | - | CASSLAGGEHSNQPQHF | TGTGCCAGCAGCTTAGCGGGGGGGGAACATAGCAATCAGCCCCAGCATTTT
TRBJ1-2 | - | TRBV28 | TRBD1 | CASSSGNRGNGYTF | TGTGCCAGCAGTTCCGGAAACAGGGGGAATGGCTACACCTTC
TRBJ2-6 | - | TRBV28 | - | CASSPPGRGSGANVLTF | TGTGCCAGCAGTCCCCCTGGAAGGGGCTCTGGGGCCAACGTCCTGACTTTC
TRBJ2-1 | - | TRBV10-2 | TRBD1 | CASSGRGNEQFF | TGCGCCAGCAGTGGCAGGGGGAATGAGCAGTTCTTC
TRBJ1-5 | - | TRBV7-8 | TRBD1 | CASSSGQAGNQPQHF | TGTGCCAGCAGCTCCGGACAGGCGGGCAATCAGCCCCAGCATTTT
TRBJ1-2 | - | TRBV28 | TRBD1 | CASSLSGQGARGYTF | TGTGCCAGCAGTTTATCCGGACAGGGGGCTCGTGGCTACACCTTC
TRBJ2-1 | - | TRBV14 | TRBD2 | CASSHRWAGGPYNEQFF | TGTGCCAGCAGCCACCGATGGGCGGGAGGGCCGTACAATGAGCAGTTCTTC
TRBJ1-2 | once | TRBV4-3 | - | CASSQDPGNYGYTF | TGCGCCAGCAGCCAAGATCCGGGGAACTATGGCTACACCTTC
TRBJ2-3 | - | TRBV28 | TRBD2 | CATVFAGVDTQYF | TGTGCCACCGTCTTCGCGGGAGTTGATACGCAGTATTTT
TRBJ2-7 | - | TRBV10-3 | TRBD2 | CAIRKTSAQGSYEQYF | TGTGCCATCAGGAAGACTAGCGCTCAGGGCTCCTACGAGCAGTACTTC
TRBJ2-2 | - | TRBV3-1/TRBV3-2 | TRBD2 | CASSQESGRALDTGELFF | TGTGCCAGCAGCCAAGAGAGCGGGAGGGCCCTCGACACCGGGGAGCTGTTTTTT
TRBJ2-1 | - | TRBV20-1 | - | CSASFFNEQFF | TGCAGTGCTAGTTTCTTCAATGAGCAGTTCTTC
TRBJ2-7 | - | TRBV25-1 | - | CASSPPLQALRYEQYF | TGTGCCAGCAGTCCTCCCCTGCAGGCGCTCCGCTACGAGCAGTACTTC
TRBJ1-2 | - | TRBV6-1 | - | CASSEVSGAGGYTF | TGTGCCAGCAGTGAAGTTTCAGGGGCAGGAGGCTACACCTTC
TRBJ1-3 | - | TRBV27 | TRBD1 | CASSITGGSGNTIYF | TGTGCCAGCAGCATCACAGGGGGCTCTGGAAACACCATATATTTT
TRBJ2-3 | - | TRBV15 | TRBD2 | CATSGNSGRSFSTDTQYF | TGTGCCACCAGCGGCAATAGCGGGAGGTCCTTTAGCACAGATACGCAGTATTTT
TRBJ1-5 | - | TRBV28 | - | CASRSPGQPQHF | TGTGCCAGCAGGTCCCCCGGTCAGCCCCAGCATTTT
TRBJ1-2 | - | TRBV2 | TRBD1 | CASSGPVAGGSYGYTF | TGTGCCAGCAGTGGCCCCGTGGCAGGGGGATCCTATGGCTACACCTTC
TRBJ1-1 | - | TRBV10-2 | TRBD1 | CASFEGQSPEAFF | TGCGCCAGCTTTGAGGGACAGAGCCCTGAAGCTTTCTTT
TRBJ1-1 | few | TRBV2 | - | CASEGTEAFF | TGTGCCAGCGAGGGCACTGAAGCTTTCTTT
TRBJ2-1 | - | TRBV7-9 | - | CASSLGGRTDEQFF | TGTGCCAGCAGCTTAGGGGGCAGGACGGATGAGCAGTTCTTC